These 5 T cell receptor beta chains originate from one sample sequenced in a study of regulatory T cells in long-lasting Graves disease. Sequencing libraries for TCR beta were prepared with iRepertoire HTBI primers and Arm-PCR of CDR3 regions. A single record per CDR3 protein comes from TCRdb applying MiXCR to the multiplex PCR reads. The table includes around 500,000 distinct CDR3 sequences, roughly 14% detected once. Time point meaning: newly diagnosed GD, antithyroid drugs for less than 3 months. From PBMCs, RNA was extracted and then used to make the TCR library. The same data also contributed to another study, on T cells in Graves' hyperthyroidism and ophthalmopathy.

Sample: peripheral blood mononuclear cells (PBMCs), taken at new diagnosis, from a patient treated with antithyroid drugs. Receptors originate from a young man with Graves disease.

This clonotype was recorded at least ten times. The CDR3, as DNA: TGTGCCACCAGTGATTTGGGCGACCAGAGGCACCATGAGCAGTTCTTC. It translates to CATSDLGDQRHHEQFF. This chain joins TRBV24-1 and TRBJ2-1; the D is unclear. Germline CDR1 and CDR2: KGHDR and SFDVKD. The CDR3 sequence is 16 residues long. V shed 0 bases and J shed 8 bases, with 16 bases lying between them.

This clonotype was seen a handful of times. The V and J genes are TRBV2 and TRBJ2-4; 7 nucleotides match TRBD2. Losses at the gene ends were 6 bases for V and 0 bases for J; bases not matched to a gene: 11. Germline V gives CDR1 SNHLY, CDR2 FYNNEI. CDR3 length equals 17 residues. In nucleotides, the CDR3 is TGTGCCAGCAGCGCCTCTGGGGCGGGAGTAGCCAAAAACATTCAGTACTTC. This translates into CASSASGAGVAKNIQYF.

This clonotype turned up a few times. The chain links TRBV7-9 to TRBJ2-7; TRBD2 is a possible D gene (6 bases). The germline gives CDR1 SEHNR, CDR2 FQNEAQ (reference sequence). The CDR3 is made up of 17 amino acids. Trimming took off 3 bases at V and 5 bases at J, with 23 bases between the two ends. CDR3 sequence: CASSFLTRLDYPNEQYF. The CDR3 DNA is TGTGCCAGCAGCTTTCTGACCAGACTAGACTACCCGAACGAGCAGTACTTC.

The table lists this clonotype with many counts. The chain uses TRBV27 and TRBJ2-2; 8 bases align to TRBD2. The trim removed 4 bases at V and 5 bases at J, leaving 6 bases unmatched. The germline gives CDR1 MNHEY, CDR2 SMNVEV (reference sequence). This CDR3 comprises 15 residues. The CDR3 is CASSSGLGGTGELFF. CDR3 bases: TGTGCCAGCAGTTCGGGACTAGGTGGTACCGGGGAGCTGTTTTTT.

Turning to this clonotype: A much larger clone differs from this one at a single base, so this may be a read error. The V gene is TRBV10-3, the J gene TRBJ2-4, with 11 bases that match TRBD2. The germline V gene encodes CDR1 ENHRY and CDR2 SYGVKD. CDR3 length: 15 amino acids. The CDR3 spells CAISELAGDRDERFF. CDR3 in DNA: TGTGCCATCAGCGAACTAGCGGGAGATAGGGATGAGCGGTTCTTC.